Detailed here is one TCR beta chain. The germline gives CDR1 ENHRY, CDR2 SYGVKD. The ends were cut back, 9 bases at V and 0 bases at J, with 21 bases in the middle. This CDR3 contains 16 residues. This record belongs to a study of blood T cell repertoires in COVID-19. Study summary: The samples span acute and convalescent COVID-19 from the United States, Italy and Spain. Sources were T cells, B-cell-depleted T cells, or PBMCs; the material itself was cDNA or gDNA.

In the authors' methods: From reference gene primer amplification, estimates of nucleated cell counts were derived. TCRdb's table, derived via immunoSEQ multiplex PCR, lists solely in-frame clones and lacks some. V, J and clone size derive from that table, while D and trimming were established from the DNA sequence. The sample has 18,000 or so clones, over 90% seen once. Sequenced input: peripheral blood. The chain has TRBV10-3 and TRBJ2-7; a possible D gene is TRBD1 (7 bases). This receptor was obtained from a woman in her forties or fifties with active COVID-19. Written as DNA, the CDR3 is TGTGCCATTACGACAGGGCGGGGAGGAGGCTCCTACGAGCAGTACTTC. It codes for CAITTGRGGGSYEQYF.